These 18 T cell receptor beta chains came from one sample sequenced in a study of T cells after yellow fever vaccination. TCRdb analysed the 5' RACE reads with MiXCR anew, one entry per CDR3 protein. The profile shows tens of thousands of distinct CDR3 sequences, 7.7% of them singletons. The sequencing used CD8+ T cells sorted from PBMCs, collected on the day of the yellow fever booster vaccination. These receptors were taken from a man in his thirties or forties who received the YFV17D yellow fever vaccine.

The chain combines TRBV19 with TRBJ2-7; D call uncertain. Germline values: CDR1 LNHDA, CDR2 SQIVND (reference sequence). The CDR3 contains 15 residues. V was cut by 5 bases and J by 3 bases, with 17 bases left in between. This CDR3 is CASSSGQDTYYEQYF. CDR3 sequence (DNA): TGTGCCAGTAGTTCAGGCCAAGACACTTACTACGAGCAGTACTTC.

The chain recombines TRBV20-1 with TRBJ1-4; D is perhaps TRBD1 (5 bases). V was pared by 5 bases and J by 7 bases, with 17 bases between. This CDR3 contains 14 residues. CDR1 is DFQATT, CDR2 SNEGSKA, per germline (reference sequence). CDR3 loop: CSASNGAGSEKLFF. The CDR3 DNA is TGCAGTGCTTCCAATGGGGCAGGTAGTGAAAAACTGTTTTTT.

This clonotype was found a few times. This chain joins TRBV5-6 and TRBJ2-7, with a weak D call TRBD2 (6 bases). V lost 4 bases to trimming and J lost 2 bases, with 19 bases between them. The CDR3 loop spans 16 amino acids. Per the germline V gene, CDR1 is SGHDT and CDR2 is YYEEEE. DNA for the CDR3: TGTGCCAGCAGCCCCTTCGCGGGACGGAAGACCTACGAGCAGTACTTC. It codes for CASSPFAGRKTYEQYF.

V and J are TRBV27 and TRBJ2-1; TRBD2 agrees at 7 bases. Germline V gene data show CDR1 as MNHEY and CDR2 as SMNVEV (reference sequence). V was clipped by 5 bases and J by 7 bases; unmatched bases: 11. The CDR3 runs 15 residues. In DNA form, the CDR3 reads TGTGCCAGCAGTCCCCAGACTAGCCAACTTAATGAGCAGTTCTTC. It is translated as CASSPQTSQLNEQFF.

This clonotype was seen ten or more times. This chain uses TRBV11-3 with TRBJ2-1; 8 nucleotides line up with TRBD2. The CDR3 totals 15 residues. V was clipped by 0 bases and J by 6 bases; unmatched bases: 4. CDR1 is SGHNT, CDR2 YENEEA, per germline. The CDR3 DNA reads as TGTGCCAGCAGCTTAGAGGCGGGAGGAGGCAATGAGCAGTTCTTC. It codes for CASSLEAGGGNEQFF.

There are a few counts of this clonotype. This chain uses TRBV7-9 with TRBJ2-3, with D unresolved. The CDR3 is 12 residues long. CDR1 and CDR2 (germline): SEHNR, FQNEAQ (reference sequence). V dropped 4 bases and J dropped 6 bases, with 8 bases sitting between them. The CDR3 DNA sequence: TGTGCCAGCAGCTCGACACAGGATACGCAGTATTTT. Translated: CASSSTQDTQYF.

There are a few counts of this clonotype. The CDR3 DNA sequence: TGTGCCTGGGTACGGCGGGAACAGAACACCGGGGAGCTGTTTTTT. It specifies CAWVRREQNTGELFF. V is TRBV30 and J is TRBJ2-2, with D possibly TRBD2 on 6 matching bases. The CDR3 is 15 residues long. Germline-derived CDR1 and CDR2 are GTSNPN and SVGIG (reference sequence). V lost 5 bases to trimming and J lost 1 base, with 14 bases between them.

J is TRBJ2-7 and V is TRBV20-1; 10 bases fit TRBD1. Per the germline V gene, CDR1 is DFQATT and CDR2 is SNEGSKA (reference sequence). Trimming took 3 bases from V and 5 from J; bases not matched to a gene: 7. This CDR3 has 14 residues. The CDR3 reads CSASLWDRGHEQYF. In nucleotides, the CDR3 is TGCAGTGCTAGCCTCTGGGACAGGGGCCACGAGCAGTACTTC.

This sequence joins TRBV4-1 and TRBJ2-2; D not resolved. V lost 1 base, J lost 1 base, and 7 bases lay in between. Germline loops: CDR1 MGHRA, CDR2 YSYEKL. The CDR3 sequence is 15 residues long. DNA of the CDR3: TGCGCCAGCAGCCAAGCCCCCCTGAACACCGGGGAGCTGTTTTTT. Amino acid sequence: CASSQAPLNTGELFF.

The CDR3 region is CSADRGTGLAGDEQFF. CDR3 in DNA: TGCAGTGCCGATAGGGGAACGGGACTAGCAGGCGATGAGCAGTTCTTC. The chain combines TRBV20-1 with TRBJ2-1, with 9 bases aligning to TRBD2. CDR1 is DFQATT, CDR2 SNEGSKA, per germline (reference sequence). The CDR3 contains 16 residues. The J segment lost 8 bases and the V segment lost 6 bases, leaving 17 bases of the junction unmatched.

The genes are TRBV6-5 and TRBJ1-2; D is unclear. Germline CDR1 reads MNHEY; CDR2 reads SVGAGI. CDR3 length equals 14 residues. Trimming pared 6 bases from V and 5 bases from J, leaving 16 bases between. CDR3 region: CASSPSTDLYGYTF. CDR3 nucleotide sequence: TGTGCCAGCAGCCCCTCGACCGACCTTTATGGCTACACCTTC.

The rearrangement joins TRBV11-2 to TRBJ2-1, with D maybe TRBD1 (6 bases). V lost 5 bases and J lost 1, with 15 bases in between. Germline values: CDR1 SGHAT, CDR2 FQNNGV. The CDR3 is 16 amino acids. Written as DNA, the CDR3 is TGTGCCAGCAGCCCCGATGGGGGCCCGTCCTACAATGAGCAGTTCTTC. It codes for CASSPDGGPSYNEQFF.

The chain is built from TRBV9 and TRBJ2-1, with 13 bases aligning to TRBD2. V shed 3 bases, J shed 5 bases, and the junction held 5 bases outside the gene matches. The germline V gene encodes CDR1 SGDLS and CDR2 YYNGEE. This CDR3 is built from 16 residues. The CDR3 nucleotides are TGTGCCAGCAGCGCACTAGCGGGAGGGAAGAACAATGAGCAGTTCTTC. It specifies CASSALAGGKNNEQFF.

This clonotype was found a few times. The chain couples TRBV20-1 to TRBJ2-7, with D maybe TRBD2 (5 bases). Germline V lookup: CDR1 DFQATT, CDR2 SNEGSKA (reference sequence). CDR3 length equals 12 residues. V was pared by 5 bases and J by 4 bases, with 12 bases between. CDR3 sequence: CSAREIGYEQYF. CDR3 bases: TGCAGTGCTCGGGAAATAGGATACGAGCAGTACTTC.

This chain connects TRBV12-3 or TRBV12-4 to TRBJ2-3, with D possibly matching TRBD2 (6 bases). The CDR3 totals 17 residues. V dropped 3 bases and J dropped 4 bases, with 20 bases sitting between them. In nucleotides, the CDR3 is TGTGCCAGCAGTTTCGACTACGGCGGGGCCCCCGCAGATACGCAGTATTTT. It codes for CASSFDYGGAPADTQYF.

This clonotype was seen only a few times. J is TRBJ2-7 and V is TRBV12-3 or TRBV12-4, with a weak D call TRBD2 (6 bases). This CDR3 spans 14 amino acids. Trimming took off 5 bases at V and 3 bases at J, with 14 bases between the two ends. DNA for the CDR3: TGTGCCAGCAGTCGGGTCGAGGGAGGCTACGAGCAGTACTTC. Encoded protein: CASSRVEGGYEQYF.

The chain is built from TRBV20-1 and TRBJ2-7; 13 nucleotides match TRBD2. The CDR3 has 17 residues. V lost 6 bases, J lost 5 bases, and 16 bases stayed unmatched. The V gene's germline CDR1 is DFQATT and CDR2 SNEGSKA (reference sequence). This CDR3 reads CSARASRTSGSRHEQYF. The DNA for the CDR3 is TGCAGTGCCCGAGCTTCAAGGACTAGCGGGAGTCGACACGAGCAGTACTTC.

In its sample, this clonotype was seen many times. V is TRBV7-2 and J is TRBJ2-7, with D tentatively TRBD2 (5 bases). Germline V CDR1 and CDR2: SGHTA, FQGNSA. The CDR3 is 12 amino acids. Trimming stripped 6 bases from V and 5 bases from J, with 11 bases between. CDR3 nucleotide sequence: TGTGCCAGCAGTGGCCTAGCCCACGAGCAGTACTTC. It codes for CASSGLAHEQYF.